This passage covers 26 T cell receptor beta chains from one sample sequenced in a study of blood T cell repertoires in COVID-19. Clones were read by immunoSEQ multiplex PCR, and TCRdb kept only the in-frame ones, dropping some. Of 170,000 or so clones in the sample, 80% to 85% were seen once. The sequenced material came from peripheral blood. The receptors come from a man aged 18-30 years with active or convalescent COVID-19.

This chain connects TRBV7-8 to TRBJ2-5, with D possibly TRBD1 on 6 matching bases. The CDR3 consists of 11 residues. Germline values: CDR1 SGHVS, CDR2 FQNEAQ. V dropped 6 bases and J dropped 7 bases, with 9 bases sitting between them. The CDR3 loop reads CASRGAGTQYF. The DNA for the CDR3 is TGTGCCAGCAGGGGGGCGGGGACCCAGTACTTC.

J is TRBJ1-6 and V is TRBV19; tentatively, D is TRBD1 (5 bases). V gave up 4 bases and J gave up 5 bases, with 15 bases separating them. The germline CDR1 and CDR2 sequences are LNHDA and SQIVND (reference sequence). This CDR3 is built from 16 residues. The CDR3 DNA reads TGTGCCAGTAGTACGGGACTACGACTCGATAATTCACCCCTCCACTTT. The encoded protein is CASSTGLRLDNSPLHF.

The CDR3 bases are TGTGCCAGCACCGTTAAGGTCCTAGGTGGAGGTTCACCCCTCCACTTT. This encodes CASTVKVLGGGSPLHF. The rearrangement joins TRBV6-8 to TRBJ1-6; the D is unclear. CDR3 length equals 16 residues. The germline V gene has CDR1 MNHGY and CDR2 SAAAGT. Trimming took 7 bases from V and 9 from J, leaving 22 bases between them.

The J gene is TRBJ2-7, the V gene TRBV7-9; the match to TRBD1 covers 8 bases. Germline assignment: CDR1 SEHNR and CDR2 FQNEAQ (reference sequence). With 4 bases clipped from V and 0 bases from J, the junction kept 11 bases outside the gene matches. The CDR3 sequence is 17 residues long. CDR3 bases: TGTGCCAGCAGCTCTCGCAGACAGGGGAGTAGCTCCTACGAGCAGTACTTC. Its translation is CASSSRRQGSSSYEQYF.

V and J are TRBV6-2 or TRBV6-3 and TRBJ2-3; possible D gene TRBD2, 6 bases. Trimming took off 7 bases at V and 0 bases at J, with 17 bases between the two ends. The CDR3 has 16 amino acids. CDR1 and CDR2 from the germline V gene are MNHEY and SVGEGT. The CDR3 spells CASNPTSSGSTDTQYF. CDR3 DNA: TGTGCCAGCAACCCAACTAGCTCGGGTAGCACAGATACGCAGTATTTT.

This clone was recorded only once. This sequence joins TRBV7-8 and TRBJ1-2; TRBD1 is a possible D gene (6 bases). The CDR3 spans 15 residues. With 1 base removed from V and 2 bases from J, the gap between germline ends came to 11 bases. Per germline, CDR1 SGHVS and CDR2 FQNEAQ. CDR3 region: CASSLGGGRNYGYTF. The CDR3 coding sequence is TGTGCCAGCAGCTTAGGGGGGGGCAGGAACTATGGCTACACCTTC.

The chain couples TRBV3-1 (or the pseudogene TRBV3-2) to TRBJ2-5; 7 bases are a match to TRBD2. CDR3 length equals 14 residues. The germline gives CDR1 LGHDT, CDR2 YNNKEL (reference sequence). The V and J ends lost 6 bases and 2 bases, in that order; junction bases with no gene match: 6. The CDR3 reads CASRDAGDQETQYF. The CDR3 DNA is TGTGCCAGCAGAGATGCGGGAGATCAAGAGACCCAGTACTTC.

This clone was observed a handful of times. The rearrangement joins TRBV7-9 to TRBJ1-5; TRBD1 is a possible D gene (5 bases). Germline lookup yields CDR1 SEHNR and CDR2 FQNEAQ (reference sequence). Trimming stripped 5 bases from V and 1 base from J, with 6 bases between. This CDR3 spans 13 amino acids. CDR3 loop: CASSNRSNQPQHF. The DNA for the CDR3 is TGTGCCAGCAGCAACAGGAGCAATCAGCCCCAGCATTTT.

The chain has TRBV10-3 and TRBJ2-2; 8 positions match TRBD2. The CDR3 covers 14 residues. Trimming removed 4 bases from V and 3 bases from J; junction bases left unmatched: 1. CDR1 and CDR2 from the germline V gene are ENHRY and SYGVKD. The DNA of the CDR3 is TGTGCCATCAGTGTGGGACTAGACACCGGGGAGCTGTTTTTT. Amino acid sequence: CAISVGLDTGELFF.

This sequence joins TRBV7-7 and TRBJ1-2; the D is unclear. V was shortened by 0 bases and J by 8 bases, with 16 bases between the two germline ends. Germline CDR1 reads SSHAT; CDR2 reads FNYEAQ (reference sequence). This CDR3 comprises 15 residues. The CDR3 nucleotides read TGTGCCAGCAGCTTAGCGCTCCGGGGAGTTAAGGGCTACACCTTC. It codes for CASSLALRGVKGYTF.

The CDR3, as DNA: TGCGCCAGCAGCTTGGACAGACAGAACACCGGGGAGCTGTTTTTT. Amino acid sequence: CASSLDRQNTGELFF. The gene calls are TRBV5-1 and TRBJ2-2; D gene uncertain. Deletions cut 0 bases from V and 1 base from J, with 7 bases between. There are 15 residues in the CDR3. Germline loops: CDR1 SGHRS, CDR2 YFSETQ.

The chain uses TRBV6-6 and TRBJ2-1; TRBD1 agrees at 11 bases. Germline values: CDR1 MNHNY, CDR2 SVGAGI (reference sequence). There are 15 residues in the CDR3. V gave up 2 bases and J gave up 8 bases; unmatched junction bases: 5. CDR3 region: CASSYIGQGADEQFF. CDR3 nucleotide sequence: TGTGCCAGCAGTTACATAGGACAGGGGGCCGATGAGCAGTTCTTC.

The chain combines TRBV5-1 with TRBJ2-3; D is perhaps TRBD1 (7 bases). The V end was cut by 4 bases, the J end by 3 bases, with 15 bases between. The CDR3 consists of 15 residues. Germline CDR1 reads SGHRS; CDR2 reads YFSETQ. The CDR3 region has the DNA TGCGCCAGCAGCCGTACCAGGGGGGAAACAGATACGCAGTATTTT. Translation: CASSRTRGETDTQYF.

This sequence joins TRBV3-1 (or the pseudogene TRBV3-2) and TRBJ1-2; TRBD1 might be the D (5 bases). The V gene's germline CDR1 is LGHDT and CDR2 YNNKEL (reference sequence). V lost 0 bases and J lost 8, with 13 bases in between. The CDR3 length is 14 residues. CDR3 protein: CASSQDSQGRGYTF. The CDR3 nucleotides are TGTGCCAGCAGCCAAGATAGTCAGGGTCGGGGCTACACCTTC.

This chain uses TRBV20-1 with TRBJ2-4; D perhaps matches TRBD2 (5 bases). This CDR3 spans 14 amino acids. With 3 bases removed from V and 3 bases from J, the gap between germline ends came to 12 bases. The germline V gene encodes CDR1 DFQATT and CDR2 SNEGSKA (reference sequence). The CDR3 here is CSASDERHKNIQYF. CDR3 nucleotide sequence: TGCAGTGCTAGTGACGAGCGGCACAAAAACATTCAGTACTTC.

The gene calls are TRBV19 and TRBJ1-2; D remains unclear. The V gene's germline CDR1 is LNHDA and CDR2 SQIVND (reference sequence). Trimming cost V 1 base and J 8 bases, with 14 bases left between them. CDR3 length equals 14 residues. CDR3 region: CASSIVGDIGGYTF. CDR3 nucleotides: TGTGCCAGTAGTATAGTTGGCGACATAGGCGGCTACACCTTC.

The chain joins TRBV7-2 to TRBJ2-5, with D possibly matching TRBD1 (5 bases). The germline gives CDR1 SGHTA, CDR2 FQGNSA. This CDR3 has 15 residues. Trimming stripped 5 bases from V and 1 base from J, with 14 bases between. This CDR3 is CASSPRVQSQETQYF. In DNA, the CDR3 is TGTGCCAGCAGCCCCAGGGTACAAAGCCAAGAGACCCAGTACTTC. Filled out from reference TRBV7-2 and TRBJ2-5, the complete variable domain reads GAGVSQSPSNKVTEKGKDVELRCDPISGHTALYWYRQSLGQGLEFLIYFQGNSAPDKSGLPSDRFSAERTGGSVSTLTIQRTQQEDSAVYLCASSPRVQSQETQYFGPGTRLLVL.

The chain has TRBV28 and TRBJ2-2; TRBD2 is a possible D gene (7 bases). Germline CDR1 MDHEN, CDR2 SYDVKM. The CDR3 is 16 residues long. V was trimmed by 6 bases and J by 2 bases, leaving 16 bases between them. The CDR3 loop is CASRPSGGPNTGELFF. DNA for the CDR3: TGTGCCAGCAGACCCTCGGGGGGCCCTAACACCGGGGAGCTGTTTTTT.

This clone appeared once. The chain links TRBV24-1 to TRBJ2-1; a possible D gene is TRBD2 (6 bases). V lost 3 bases, J lost 4 bases, and 15 bases lay in between. CDR1 and CDR2 from the germline V gene are KGHDR and SFDVKD. This CDR3 region has 16 residues. The CDR3 reads CATSDDRDSQYNEQFF. The DNA for the CDR3 is TGTGCCACCAGTGATGACCGGGACTCCCAATACAATGAGCAGTTCTTC.

This chain joins TRBV27 and TRBJ1-1, with D uncertain. Germline-derived CDR1 and CDR2 are MNHEY and SMNVEV (reference sequence). Deletions cut 6 bases from V and 3 bases from J, with 11 bases between. The CDR3 is 13 residues long. The CDR3 loop is CASSLYQDTEAFF. The CDR3, as DNA: TGTGCCAGCAGCCTATACCAAGACACTGAAGCTTTCTTT.

This clone has a single count. The chain uses TRBV19 and TRBJ2-1; 8 bases align to TRBD1. The germline gives CDR1 LNHDA, CDR2 SQIVND (reference sequence). V gave up 6 bases and J gave up 4 bases; unmatched junction bases: 11. CDR3 length: 16 amino acids. As DNA, the CDR3 is TGTGCCAGTAGCACCGGGACAGGTGGACTTTACAATGAGCAGTTCTTC. It is translated as CASSTGTGGLYNEQFF.

This chain joins TRBV3-1 (or the pseudogene TRBV3-2) and TRBJ1-1; 12 nucleotides agree with TRBD1. CDR3 length: 15 amino acids. V lost 1 base and J lost 6; bases outside the gene matches: 3. Looked up from germline, CDR1 is LGHDT and CDR2 is YNNKEL (reference sequence). The CDR3 coding sequence is TGTGCCAGCAGCCAAGGGGACAGGGGGCGAGCTGAAGCTTTCTTT. Its protein product is CASSQGDRGRAEAFF.

This chain uses TRBV19 with TRBJ1-5; TRBD1 might be the D (6 bases). Trimming pared 8 bases from V and 7 bases from J, leaving 12 bases between. The germline V gene has CDR1 LNHDA and CDR2 SQIVND (reference sequence). CDR3 length equals 12 residues. The DNA for the CDR3 is TGTGCCAGTGGAACAGGGTTCCAGCCCCAGCATTTT. Translating gives CASGTGFQPQHF.

This clone was detected only once. The V call is TRBV5-1, the J call TRBJ2-7; D is perhaps TRBD2 (6 bases). CDR3 length: 15 amino acids. Trimming cost V 0 bases and J 2 bases, with 12 bases left between them. Germline V gives CDR1 SGHRS, CDR2 YFSETQ. Written as DNA, the CDR3 is TGCGCCAGCAGCTTGGGGGGGGTGGGACCCTACGAGCAGTACTTC. It specifies CASSLGGVGPYEQYF. Full variable domain (remainder filled in from reference TRBV5-1 and TRBJ2-7): KAGVTQTPRYLIKTRGQQVTLSCSPISGHRSVSWYQQTPGQGLQFLFEYFSETQRNKGNFPGRFSGRQFSNSRSEMNVSTLELGDSALYLCASSLGGVGPYEQYFGPGTRLTVT.

This clone appeared a few times. The chain employs TRBV7-2 and TRBJ2-7, with D maybe TRBD2 (6 bases). The CDR3 loop spans 12 amino acids. Germline-derived CDR1 and CDR2 are SGHTA and FQGNSA. V gave up 5 bases and J gave up 6 bases, with 11 bases separating them. CDR3 coding DNA: TGTGCCAGCAGCCGGGACTCCCTCGAGCAGTACTTC. It codes for CASSRDSLEQYF.

The count of this clone is one. This chain uses TRBV11-2 with TRBJ2-7, with TRBD2 as a possible D gene (6 bases). CDR1 and CDR2 from the germline V gene are SGHAT and FQNNGV. The CDR3 covers 15 residues. Trimming took off 1 base at V and 2 bases at J, with 12 bases between the two ends. The CDR3 DNA follows: TGTGCCAGCAGCTTAGTCGGTAGCGGCCCCTACGAGCAGTACTTC. This gives the protein CASSLVGSGPYEQYF.